The 23 T cell receptor beta chains below were found in one sample sequenced in a study of T cell responses to AZD1222 COVID-19 vaccine. Assay used: immunoSEQ multiplex PCR; TCRdb lists only in-frame clones, some missing. Of about 120,000 clones in the sample, roughly 90% were seen once. The source was peripheral blood, collected on day 0 of AZD1222 vaccination. The source is an adult in good health.

This chain connects TRBV6-1 to TRBJ1-1; 8 bases align to TRBD1. V shed 3 bases and J 4 bases; nucleotides not matched to a gene: 7. CDR3 size: 15 residues. Germline loops: CDR1 MNHNS, CDR2 SASEGT. The CDR3 sequence: CASSDVAGGFTEAFF. CDR3 in DNA: TGTGCCAGCAGTGATGTCGCAGGGGGCTTCACTGAAGCTTTCTTT.

J is TRBJ2-3 and V is TRBV7-6; 13 bases map to TRBD2. The CDR3 loop spans 18 amino acids. Germline assignment: CDR1 SGHVS and CDR2 FNYEAQ. Trimming cost V 8 bases and J 2 bases; bases outside gene matches: 13. Here the CDR3 DNA reads TGTGCCAGCGGTCCCGGACTAGCGGGGGCCACCTACACAGATACGCAGTATTTT. It codes for CASGPGLAGATYTDTQYF.

The chain joins TRBV25-1 to TRBJ1-2; the D is unclear. Germline-derived CDR1 and CDR2 are MGHDK and SYGVNS. V was cut by 3 bases and J by 7 bases, with 9 bases left in between. The CDR3 spans 12 residues. The CDR3 loop reads CASSDLLVGYTF. The CDR3 region has the DNA TGTGCCAGCAGTGACTTACTGGTTGGCTACACCTTC.

The chain recombines TRBV5-1 with TRBJ1-1; no firm D call. V was shortened by 2 bases and J by 1 base, with 6 bases between the two germline ends. This CDR3 is 13 amino acids long. Germline lookup yields CDR1 SGHRS and CDR2 YFSETQ. CDR3 residues: CASSFNGNTEAFF. The CDR3, as DNA: TGCGCCAGCAGCTTCAACGGGAACACTGAAGCTTTCTTT.

The rearrangement joins TRBV19 to TRBJ1-6, with 7 bases aligning to TRBD1. Germline assignment: CDR1 LNHDA and CDR2 SQIVND (reference sequence). The CDR3 totals 15 residues. V dropped 3 bases and J dropped 8; count of bases not matched to a gene: 7. The CDR3 loop reads CASSIRQGRDSPLHF. The CDR3 bases are TGTGCCAGTAGTATCCGACAGGGAAGGGATTCACCCCTCCACTTT.

This clone was picked up one time. This sequence joins TRBV5-1 and TRBJ2-5; 8 nucleotides match TRBD2. V was pared by 0 bases and J by 4 bases, with 11 bases of the junction left unmatched. CDR1 and CDR2 (germline): SGHRS, YFSETQ. The CDR3 is made up of 17 amino acids. The CDR3 loop is CASSLEPGGPMRETQYF. The CDR3 nucleotides are TGCGCCAGCAGCTTGGAACCGGGGGGGCCGATGAGAGAGACCCAGTACTTC.

The chain joins TRBV6-2 or TRBV6-3 to TRBJ2-2; D gene unclear. Germline V gene sequence: CDR1 MNHEY, CDR2 SVGEGT. Trimming stripped 6 bases from V and 1 base from J, with 9 bases between. This CDR3 contains 14 residues. CDR3 residues: CASSPNLNTGELFF. CDR3 sequence (DNA): TGTGCCAGCAGCCCCAACTTGAACACCGGGGAGCTGTTTTTT.

The gene calls are TRBV4-1 and TRBJ2-2; TRBD2 aligns across 7 bases. CDR3 length equals 16 residues. Germline V lookup: CDR1 MGHRA, CDR2 YSYEKL. V lost 2 bases to trimming and J lost 0 bases; unmatched junction nucleotides: 3. The CDR3 DNA is TGCGCCAGCAGCCAATTGGGGGGGGCGAACACCGGGGAGCTGTTTTTT. Residues: CASSQLGGANTGELFF.

This chain joins TRBV7-9 and TRBJ1-2; D unresolved. CDR3 length: 14 residues. Between the trimmed V and J ends, which lost 1 base and 8 bases, there was a span of 14 bases. The germline gives CDR1 SEHNR, CDR2 FQNEAQ (reference sequence). In DNA, the CDR3 is TGTGCCAGCAGCTTAGGAGGTCAGGCGGCCGGCTACACCTTC. It encodes CASSLGGQAAGYTF.

The V gene is TRBV6-5, the J gene TRBJ1-6; no definite D call. Per the germline V gene, CDR1 is MNHEY and CDR2 is SVGAGI. The germline V and J ends were trimmed by 2 bases and 8 bases, with 13 bases remaining between them. The CDR3 is 15 residues long. CDR3: CASSYLPRVDSPLHF. The DNA for the CDR3 is TGTGCCAGCAGTTACCTCCCCCGGGTGGATTCACCCCTCCACTTT.

The rearrangement joins TRBV9 to TRBJ1-3, with 8 bases fitting TRBD1. The length of the CDR3 is 15 residues. The ends lost 4 bases at V and 2 bases at J; junction bases unmatched: 5. The germline V gene has CDR1 SGDLS and CDR2 YYNGEE. For the CDR3, the DNA is TGTGCCAGCAGCTCCAGGACAGGGACTGGAAACACCATATATTTT. Amino acids: CASSSRTGTGNTIYF.

The V and J genes are TRBV20-1 and TRBJ1-1; D gene ambiguous. The CDR3 runs to 12 residues. The germline gives CDR1 DFQATT, CDR2 SNEGSKA (reference sequence). V shed 3 bases and J shed 10 bases, with 15 bases lying between them. The CDR3 region is CSASRVLESAFF. Written as DNA, the CDR3 is TGCAGTGCTAGTAGGGTCTTGGAGTCAGCTTTCTTT.

This clone showed up just once. The chain combines TRBV5-6 with TRBJ1-4; 11 nucleotides line up with TRBD1. The trim removed 4 bases at V and 7 bases at J, leaving 12 bases unmatched. CDR1 SGHDT and CDR2 YYEEEE come from the germline V gene. The CDR3 sequence is 17 residues long. The CDR3 region has the DNA TGTGCCAGCAGCGTTCGGGACAGGGGGGGTTTGAGTGAAAAACTGTTTTTT. This codes for CASSVRDRGGLSEKLFF.

The gene calls are TRBV20-1 and TRBJ2-7; D possibly corresponds to TRBD1 (5 bases). The CDR3 extends over 14 amino acids. Germline V lookup: CDR1 DFQATT, CDR2 SNEGSKA (reference sequence). The V gene lost 3 bases and the J gene lost 0 bases, with 12 bases spanning the gap. DNA for the CDR3: TGCAGTGCTAGTGGGGCAGGGCCCTCCTACGAGCAGTACTTC. This codes for CSASGAGPSYEQYF.

V gene TRBV19 combines with J gene TRBJ2-5; D is unclear. CDR3 size: 12 residues. Germline V gene lookup returns CDR1 LNHDA and CDR2 SQIVND (reference sequence). Between the trimmed V and J ends, which lost 2 bases and 10 bases, there was a span of 11 bases. The CDR3 is CASSIKRGDQYF. The CDR3 nucleotides are TGTGCCAGTAGTATAAAGCGTGGGGACCAGTACTTC.

The chain has TRBV7-2 and TRBJ2-7; D possibly corresponds to TRBD1 (6 bases). CDR3 length: 13 amino acids. Germline CDR1 reads SGHTA; CDR2 reads FQGNSA. V shed 2 bases and J shed 2 bases, with 7 bases lying between them. CDR3 bases: TGTGCCAGCAGCTTACACAGGGCCTACGAGCAGTACTTC. This encodes CASSLHRAYEQYF.

CDR3 sequence: CASSPGLRPQETQYF. CDR3 nucleotides: TGTGCCAGCTCCCCTGGACTCCGGCCCCAAGAGACCCAGTACTTC. This chain connects TRBV18 to TRBJ2-5; perhaps TRBD2 as D (5 bases). Deletions cut 6 bases from V and 1 base from J, with 15 bases between. This CDR3 contains 15 residues. From germline, CDR1 is KGHSH and CDR2 LQKENI.

The CDR3 DNA follows: TGTGCCAGCAGCCAGACAGGGGGCTATGAAGCTTTCTTT. It codes for CASSQTGGYEAFF. V gene TRBV7-3 combines with J gene TRBJ1-1, with 10 bases identical to TRBD1. This CDR3 region has 13 residues. J was trimmed by 7 bases and V by 5 bases; bases with no gene match: 4. Germline CDR1 reads SGHTA; CDR2 reads FQGTGA. The variable domain in full, completed from reference TRBV7-3 and TRBJ1-1, reads GAGVSQTPSNKVTEKGKYVELRCDPISGHTALYWYRQSLGQGPEFLIYFQGTGAADDSGLPNDRFFAVRPEGSVSTLKIQRTERGDSAVYLCASSQTGGYEAFFGQGTRLTVV.

V and J are TRBV19 and TRBJ2-3; TRBD2 might be the D (7 bases). The ends were cut back, 7 bases at V and 0 bases at J, with 14 bases in the middle. The V gene's germline CDR1 is LNHDA and CDR2 SQIVND (reference sequence). The CDR3 spans 15 residues. In DNA, the CDR3 is TGTGCCAGTATAAGTAGGGGGGGTAGCACAGATACGCAGTATTTT. Encoded protein: CASISRGGSTDTQYF. Full variable domain (remainder filled in from reference TRBV19 and TRBJ2-3): DGGITQSPKYLFRKEGQNVTLSCEQNLNHDAMYWYRQDPGQGLRLIYYSQIVNDFQKGDIAEGYSVSREKKESFPLTVTSAQKNPTAFYLCASISRGGSTDTQYFGPGTRLTVL.

V usage is TRBV18 and J usage is TRBJ2-7, with D possibly matching TRBD1 (5 bases). Trimming took 0 bases from V and 6 from J, leaving 18 bases between them. Germline assignment: CDR1 KGHSH and CDR2 LQKENI. The CDR3 loop spans 16 amino acids. The CDR3 spells CASSPPKQGPSSEQYF. In nucleotides, the CDR3 is TGTGCCAGCTCACCACCGAAGCAGGGTCCTTCGTCCGAGCAGTACTTC.

This chain connects TRBV19 to TRBJ1-3; tentative D call: TRBD1 (6 bases). This CDR3 is 15 amino acids long. V was shortened by 5 bases and J by 6 bases, with 17 bases between the two germline ends. Germline V lookup: CDR1 LNHDA, CDR2 SQIVND (reference sequence). CDR3 nucleotides: TGTGCCAGTAGTCCTCAGGGGAAGGGGGTAAACACCATATATTTT. It codes for CASSPQGKGVNTIYF. The full variable domain, rest sourced from reference TRBV19 and TRBJ1-3, is DGGITQSPKYLFRKEGQNVTLSCEQNLNHDAMYWYRQDPGQGLRLIYYSQIVNDFQKGDIAEGYSVSREKKESFPLTVTSAQKNPTAFYLCASSPQGKGVNTIYFGEGSWLTVV.

J is TRBJ1-1 and V is TRBV24-1; unclear D gene. Between the trimmed V and J ends, which lost 3 bases and 13 bases, there was a span of 11 bases. The CDR3 is made up of 11 amino acids. Per germline, CDR1 KGHDR and CDR2 SFDVKD. The CDR3 bases are TGTGCCACCAGTGATGGGTCTGGTCTTTTCTTT. Protein: CATSDGSGLFF.

The chain has TRBV10-3 and TRBJ2-7; 11 bases line up with TRBD1. V trimming: 5 bases; J trimming: 5 bases; junction bases outside the gene matches: 2. The germline CDR1 and CDR2 sequences are ENHRY and SYGVKD. This CDR3 region has 13 residues. This chain's CDR3 is CAISRTGGHEQYF. CDR3 DNA sequence: TGTGCCATCAGTAGGACAGGGGGCCACGAGCAGTACTTC.